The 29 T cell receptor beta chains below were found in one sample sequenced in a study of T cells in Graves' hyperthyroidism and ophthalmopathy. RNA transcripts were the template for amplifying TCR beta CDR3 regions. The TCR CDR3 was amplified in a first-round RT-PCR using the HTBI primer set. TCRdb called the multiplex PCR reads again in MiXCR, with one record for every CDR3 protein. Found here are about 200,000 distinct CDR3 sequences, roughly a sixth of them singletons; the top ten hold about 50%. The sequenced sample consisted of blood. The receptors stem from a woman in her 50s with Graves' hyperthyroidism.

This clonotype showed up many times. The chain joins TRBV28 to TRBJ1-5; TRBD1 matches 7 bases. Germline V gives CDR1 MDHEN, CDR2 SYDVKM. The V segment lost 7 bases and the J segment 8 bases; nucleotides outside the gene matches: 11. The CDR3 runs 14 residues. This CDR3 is CASKRQGLGKPQHF. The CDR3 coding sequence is TGTGCCAGCAAGAGACAGGGTTTAGGGAAGCCCCAGCATTTT.

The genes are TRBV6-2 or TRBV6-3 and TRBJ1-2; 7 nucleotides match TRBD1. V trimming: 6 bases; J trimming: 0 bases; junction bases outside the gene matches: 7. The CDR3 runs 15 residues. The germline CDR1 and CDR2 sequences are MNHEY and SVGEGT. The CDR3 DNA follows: TGTGCCAGCAGGTCGGCGCAGGGGGCTAACTATGGCTACACCTTC. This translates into CASRSAQGANYGYTF.

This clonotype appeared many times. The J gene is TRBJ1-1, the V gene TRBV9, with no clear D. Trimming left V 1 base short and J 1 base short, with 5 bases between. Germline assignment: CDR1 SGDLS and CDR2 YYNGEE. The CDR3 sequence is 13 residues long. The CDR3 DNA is TGTGCCAGCAGCGTACACGGGAACACTGAAGCTTTCTTT. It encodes CASSVHGNTEAFF.

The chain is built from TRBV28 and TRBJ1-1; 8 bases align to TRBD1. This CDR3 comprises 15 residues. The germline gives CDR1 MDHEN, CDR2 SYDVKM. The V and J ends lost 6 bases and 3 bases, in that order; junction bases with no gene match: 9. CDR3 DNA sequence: TGTGCCAGCAGCTATCAGGGGGCGCTTGACACTGAAGCTTTCTTT. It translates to CASSYQGALDTEAFF.

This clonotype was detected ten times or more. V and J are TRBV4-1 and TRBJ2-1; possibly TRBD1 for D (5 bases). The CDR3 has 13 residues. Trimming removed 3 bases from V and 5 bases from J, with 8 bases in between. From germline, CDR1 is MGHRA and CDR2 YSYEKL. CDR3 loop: CASSHVQDNEQFF. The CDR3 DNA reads TGCGCCAGCAGCCATGTACAGGACAATGAGCAGTTCTTC.

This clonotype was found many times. CDR3 loop: CSVVRSGEPSYEQYF. The CDR3, as DNA: TGCAGCGTTGTCCGTTCGGGGGAGCCCTCCTACGAGCAGTACTTC. The rearrangement uses TRBV29-1 and TRBJ2-7, with D possibly matching TRBD2 (6 bases). CDR1 SQVTM and CDR2 ANQGSEA come from the germline V gene. The CDR3 extends over 15 amino acids. The V end lost 4 bases, the J end lost 0 bases, and 16 bases lay between the germline ends.

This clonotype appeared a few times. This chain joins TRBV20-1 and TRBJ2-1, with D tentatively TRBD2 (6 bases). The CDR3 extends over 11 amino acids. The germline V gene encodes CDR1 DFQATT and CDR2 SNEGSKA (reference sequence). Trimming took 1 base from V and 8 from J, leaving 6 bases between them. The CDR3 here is CSARAGDEQFF. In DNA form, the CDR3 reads TGCAGTGCTAGAGCGGGGGATGAGCAGTTCTTC.

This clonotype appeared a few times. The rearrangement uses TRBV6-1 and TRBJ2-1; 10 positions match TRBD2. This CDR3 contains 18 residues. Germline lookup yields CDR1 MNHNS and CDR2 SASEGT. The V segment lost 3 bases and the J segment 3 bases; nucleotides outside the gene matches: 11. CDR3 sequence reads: CASSDPRVAGGVYNEQFF. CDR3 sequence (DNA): TGTGCCAGCAGTGACCCCAGAGTAGCGGGAGGTGTCTACAATGAGCAGTTCTTC.

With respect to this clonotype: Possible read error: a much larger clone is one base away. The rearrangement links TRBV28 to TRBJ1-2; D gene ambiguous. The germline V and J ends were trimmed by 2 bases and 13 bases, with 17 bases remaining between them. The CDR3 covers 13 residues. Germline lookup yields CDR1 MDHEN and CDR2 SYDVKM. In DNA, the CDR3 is TGTGCCAGCAGTTTAGGTGGGATGATCTCGGGCACCTTC. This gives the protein CASSLGGMISGTF.

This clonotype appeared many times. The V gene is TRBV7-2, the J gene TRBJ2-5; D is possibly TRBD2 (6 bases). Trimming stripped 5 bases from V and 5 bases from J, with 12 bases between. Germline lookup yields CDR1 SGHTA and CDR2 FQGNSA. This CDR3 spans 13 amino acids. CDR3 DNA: TGTGCCAGCAGCGGTAGCGGTAGGGAGACCCAGTACTTC. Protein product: CASSGSGRETQYF.

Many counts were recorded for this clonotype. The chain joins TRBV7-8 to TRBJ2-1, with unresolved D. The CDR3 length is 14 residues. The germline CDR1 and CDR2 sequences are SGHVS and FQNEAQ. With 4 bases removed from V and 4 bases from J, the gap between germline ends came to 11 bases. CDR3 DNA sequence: TGTGCCAGCAGCTCCCTAGAAGTTTACAATGAGCAGTTCTTC. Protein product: CASSSLEVYNEQFF.

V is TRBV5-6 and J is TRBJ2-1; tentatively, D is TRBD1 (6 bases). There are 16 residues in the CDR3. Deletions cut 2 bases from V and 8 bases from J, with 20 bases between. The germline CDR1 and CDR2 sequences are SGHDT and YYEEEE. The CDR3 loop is CASSLYQNTGIHEQFF. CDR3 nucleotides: TGTGCCAGCAGCTTATACCAAAATACAGGGATTCATGAGCAGTTCTTC.

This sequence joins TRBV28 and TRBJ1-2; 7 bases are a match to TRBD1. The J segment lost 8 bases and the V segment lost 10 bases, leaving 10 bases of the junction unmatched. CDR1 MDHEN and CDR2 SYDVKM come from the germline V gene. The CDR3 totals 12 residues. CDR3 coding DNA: TGTGCCACCGCGACAGGGCTAATGGGCTACACCTTC. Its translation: CATATGLMGYTF.

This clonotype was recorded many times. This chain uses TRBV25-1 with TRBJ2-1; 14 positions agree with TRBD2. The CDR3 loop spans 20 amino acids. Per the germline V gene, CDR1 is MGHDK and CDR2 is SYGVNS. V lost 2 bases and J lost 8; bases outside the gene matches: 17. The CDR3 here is CASSETTSGRAYFGGDEQFF. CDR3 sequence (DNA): TGTGCCAGCAGTGAAACGACTAGCGGGAGGGCCTATTTCGGGGGCGATGAGCAGTTCTTC.

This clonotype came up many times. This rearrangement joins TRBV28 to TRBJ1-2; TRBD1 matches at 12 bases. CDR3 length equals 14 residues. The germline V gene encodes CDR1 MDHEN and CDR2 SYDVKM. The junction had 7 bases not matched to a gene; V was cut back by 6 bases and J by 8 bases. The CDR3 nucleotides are TGTGCCAGCAGGGGGGGACAGGGGGCGCAAGGCTACACCTTC. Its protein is CASRGGQGAQGYTF.

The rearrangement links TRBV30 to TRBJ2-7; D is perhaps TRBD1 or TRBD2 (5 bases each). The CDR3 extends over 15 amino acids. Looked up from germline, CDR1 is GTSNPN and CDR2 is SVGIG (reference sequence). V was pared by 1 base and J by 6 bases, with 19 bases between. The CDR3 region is CAWSGGPSVYGEQYF. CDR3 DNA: TGTGCCTGGAGTGGGGGACCCTCTGTGTATGGCGAGCAGTACTTC. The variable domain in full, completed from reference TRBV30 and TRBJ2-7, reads SQTIHQWPATLVQPVGSPLSLECTVEGTSNPNLYWYRQAAGRGLQLLFYSVGIGQISSEVPQNLSASRPQDRQFILSSKKLLLSDSGFYLCAWSGGPSVYGEQYFGPGTRLTVT.

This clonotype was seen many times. DNA of the CDR3: TGTGCCAGCAGCGATACAGGGGGCCTACTTTATTCTGAAGCTTTCTTT. Translation: CASSDTGGLLYSEAFF. The chain links TRBV7-9 to TRBJ1-1; TRBD1 matches at 9 bases. Per germline, CDR1 SEHNR and CDR2 FQNEAQ (reference sequence). The trim removed 5 bases at V and 6 bases at J, leaving 13 bases unmatched. The CDR3 has 16 amino acids.

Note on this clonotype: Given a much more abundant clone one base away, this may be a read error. The CDR3 here is CASSFGRTNYDYTF. The DNA of the CDR3 is TGTGCCAGCAGTTTCGGCAGAACTAACTATGACTACACCTTC. The chain is built from TRBV12-3 or TRBV12-4 and TRBJ1-2; D not certain. The CDR3 has 14 residues.

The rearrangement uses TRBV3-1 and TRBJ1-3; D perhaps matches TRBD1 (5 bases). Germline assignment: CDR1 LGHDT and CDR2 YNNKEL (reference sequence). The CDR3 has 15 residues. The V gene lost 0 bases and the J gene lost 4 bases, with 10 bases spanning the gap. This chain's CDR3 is CASSQDGAGGNTIYF. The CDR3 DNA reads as TGTGCCAGCAGCCAAGATGGGGCAGGGGGAAACACCATATATTTT.

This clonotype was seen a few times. CDR3 amino acids: CSAPSSVGGELFF. The CDR3 DNA is TGCAGTGCACCATCTAGCGTTGGCGGGGAGCTGTTTTTT. The chain links TRBV20-1 to TRBJ2-2; TRBD2 might be the D (6 bases). Germline V gives CDR1 DFQATT, CDR2 SNEGSKA (reference sequence). Trimming shortened V by 6 bases and J by 7 bases, and 15 bases separated the two germline ends. The CDR3 sequence is 13 residues long.

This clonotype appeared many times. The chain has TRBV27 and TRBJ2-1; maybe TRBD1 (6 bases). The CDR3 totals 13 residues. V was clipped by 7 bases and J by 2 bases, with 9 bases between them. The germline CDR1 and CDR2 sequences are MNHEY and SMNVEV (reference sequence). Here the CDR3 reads CASTRGAYNEQFF. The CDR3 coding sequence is TGTGCCAGCACCAGGGGAGCCTACAATGAGCAGTTCTTC.

CDR3 amino acids: CASSLSNYQPQHF. CDR3 coding DNA: TGTGCCAGCAGTTTATCCAATTATCAGCCCCAGCATTTT. The rearrangement joins TRBV27 to TRBJ1-5; no definite D call. Trimming pared 0 bases from V and 5 bases from J, leaving 5 bases between. Germline CDR1 and CDR2: MNHEY and SMNVEV (reference sequence). The CDR3 covers 13 residues.

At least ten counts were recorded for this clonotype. CDR3 in amino acids: CASSLNTGTGELFF. The CDR3 DNA is TGTGCCAGCAGCTTAAATACAGGGACCGGGGAGCTGTTTTTT. This rearrangement joins TRBV7-3 to TRBJ2-2; D is possibly TRBD1 (6 bases). The CDR3 is 14 residues long. The germline V and J ends were trimmed by 1 base and 5 bases, with 8 bases remaining between them. Germline assignment: CDR1 SGHTA and CDR2 FQGTGA.

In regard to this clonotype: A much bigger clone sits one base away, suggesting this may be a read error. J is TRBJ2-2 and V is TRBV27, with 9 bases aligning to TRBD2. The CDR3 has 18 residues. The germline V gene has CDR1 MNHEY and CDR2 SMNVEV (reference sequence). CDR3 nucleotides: TGTGCCAGCAGTTTATCTAGTGGGAGACTAGCGGTCCCCGGGGAGCTGCTTTTT. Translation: CASSLSSGRLAVPGELLF.

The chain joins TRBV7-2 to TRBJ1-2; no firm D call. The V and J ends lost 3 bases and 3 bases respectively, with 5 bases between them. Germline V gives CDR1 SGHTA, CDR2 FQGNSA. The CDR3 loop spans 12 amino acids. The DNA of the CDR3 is TGTGCCAGCAGCTTTTCAGACTATGGCTACACCTTC. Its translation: CASSFSDYGYTF.

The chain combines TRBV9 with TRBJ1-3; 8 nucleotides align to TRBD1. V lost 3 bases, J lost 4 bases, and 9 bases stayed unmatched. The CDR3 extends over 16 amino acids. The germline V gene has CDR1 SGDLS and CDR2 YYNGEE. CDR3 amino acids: CASSALQGVSGNTIYF. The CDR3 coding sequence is TGTGCCAGCAGCGCCTTACAGGGGGTTTCCGGAAACACCATATATTTT.

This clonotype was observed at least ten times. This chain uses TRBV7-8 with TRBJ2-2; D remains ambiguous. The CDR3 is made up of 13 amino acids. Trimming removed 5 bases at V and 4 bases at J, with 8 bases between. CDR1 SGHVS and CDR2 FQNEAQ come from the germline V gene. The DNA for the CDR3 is TGTGCCAGCAGCCCCTACAGCACCGGGGAGCTGTTTTTT. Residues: CASSPYSTGELFF.

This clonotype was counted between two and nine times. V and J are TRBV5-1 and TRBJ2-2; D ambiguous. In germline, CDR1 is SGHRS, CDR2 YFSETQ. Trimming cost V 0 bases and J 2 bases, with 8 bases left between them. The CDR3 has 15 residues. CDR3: CASSLEGQNTGELFF. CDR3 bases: TGCGCCAGCAGCTTGGAGGGTCAAAACACCGGGGAGCTGTTTTTT.

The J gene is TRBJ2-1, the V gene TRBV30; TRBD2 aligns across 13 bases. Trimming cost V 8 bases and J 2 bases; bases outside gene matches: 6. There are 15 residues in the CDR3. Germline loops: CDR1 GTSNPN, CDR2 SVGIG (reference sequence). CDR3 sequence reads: CAQTSGRSPYNEQFF. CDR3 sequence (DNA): TGTGCCCAGACTAGCGGGAGGAGTCCCTACAATGAGCAGTTCTTC.